This T cell receptor (beta chain) was captured by sequencing in a study of blood T cell repertoires in COVID-19. About the study: Acute-phase and convalescent COVID-19 samples originated in the United States, Italy and Spain. The analysed material was cDNA or gDNA that came from T cells, B-cell-depleted T cells, or PBMCs.

As originally analysed: Estimation of nucleated cell counts relied on the amplification of reference gene primers. Sequenced by immunoSEQ multiplex PCR; TCRdb stores in-frame clones only, minus some. Clone size and the V and J calls come from that table; the DNA yielded D and trimming. The data show under 200,000 clones, approximately 86% seen once. V lost 3 bases, J lost 5 bases, and 2 bases stayed unmatched. The CDR3 runs to 14 residues. Germline values: CDR1 LGHDT, CDR2 YNNKEL (reference sequence). Sequenced: peripheral blood. This chain uses TRBV3-1 (or the pseudogene TRBV3-2) with TRBJ2-3, with TRBD2 matching over 10 bases. The receptor's source is a man aged 55 to 70 with acute or convalescent COVID-19. CDR3 amino acids: CASSQRTSGDTQYF. In nucleotides, the CDR3 is TGTGCCAGCAGCCAGAGGACTAGCGGAGATACGCAGTATTTT.